A selection of T cell receptor beta chains follows, all from one sample in a study of cytomegalovirus exposure and HLA in healthy donors. Repertoires were generated with immunoSEQ multiplex PCR, while TCRdb's copy carries only in-frame clones and drops some. The sample includes roughly 150,000 clones, 76% of them seen just once. The sample was PBMCs. Every receptor here comes from a man aged 40-50 years in good health and CMV-seronegative. The CDR3 runs from the conserved cysteine through the conserved F or W. The D gene is left open where the match is weak. The size entry is marked missing in some rows and otherwise reads once, few, many or a size class.

-,-,TRBV29-1,TRBJ1-2,CSVEDSRGNYGYTF,TGCAGCGTTGAAGACTCAAGGGGTAACTATGGCTACACCTTC
TRBD2,-,TRBV29-1,TRBJ2-5,CSVAASGVVETQYF,TGCAGCGTTGCTGCTAGCGGGGTGGTGGAGACCCAGTACTTC
TRBD1,-,TRBV2,TRBJ2-7,CASRAGQGYEQYF,TGTGCCAGCAGGGCGGGACAGGGTTACGAGCAGTACTTC
TRBD1,once,TRBV5-1,TRBJ2-1,CASRPGQGTNEQFF,TGCGCCAGCAGACCCGGACAGGGTACCAATGAGCAGTTCTTC
-,-,TRBV18,TRBJ1-2,CASSPGGTPLYGYTF,TGTGCCAGCTCACCGGGGGGGACCCCCCTTTATGGCTACACCTTC
TRBD1,-,TRBV29-1,TRBJ1-6,CSVVIQGAALHF,TGCAGCGTTGTAATCCAGGGGGCAGCCCTCCACTTT
-,-,TRBV10-2,TRBJ2-7,CASSLLGFEQYF,TGCGCCAGTTCCCTGTTGGGCTTCGAGCAGTACTTC
-,-,TRBV18,TRBJ1-3,CASSPDSSGNTIYF,TGTGCCAGCTCGCCGGACAGCTCTGGAAACACCATATATTTT
-,few,TRBV7-2,TRBJ2-7,CASSPTYQREAEQYF,TGTGCCAGCAGCCCCACCTACCAGAGAGAGGCCGAGCAGTACTTC
TRBD2,-,TRBV9,TRBJ2-7,CASSVASSGRVEEQYF,TGTGCCAGCAGCGTAGCTTCCAGCGGGAGGGTGGAGGAGCAGTACTTC
TRBD1,-,TRBV6-6,TRBJ2-7,CASSYPQGAGQYF,TGTGCCAGCAGTTATCCCCAGGGGGCTGGGCAGTACTTC
TRBD1,-,TRBV29-1,TRBJ2-5,CSAHRDSLQTQYF,TGCAGCGCTCACCGGGACAGCTTGCAGACCCAGTACTTC
-,-,TRBV12-5,TRBJ1-5,CASGFVSQGVGQPQHF,TGTGCTAGTGGTTTTGTGAGCCAAGGAGTTGGTCAGCCCCAGCATTTT
TRBD1,-,TRBV5-1,TRBJ1-5,CASSPGGTGGGQPQHF,TGCGCCAGCAGCCCGGGGGGGACAGGGGGCGGTCAGCCCCAGCATTTT
-,-,TRBV30,TRBJ2-1,CAWSAPLYLTGVYNEQFF,TGTGCCTGGAGTGCTCCCCTCTATCTAACGGGGGTCTACAATGAGCAGTTCTTC
-,-,TRBV6-5,TRBJ1-3,CASSPPGGTGNTIYF,TGTGCCAGCAGTCCCCCGGGGGGAACTGGAAACACCATATATTTT
TRBD2,-,TRBV4-2,TRBJ2-5,CASSPASGTGRAETQYF,TGTGCCAGCAGCCCGGCTTCGGGTACCGGGAGGGCAGAGACCCAGTACTTC
-,few,TRBV6-5,TRBJ1-4,CASSYSRQTNEKLFF,TGTGCCAGCAGTTACTCGAGGCAAACAAATGAAAAACTGTTTTTT
TRBD1,-,TRBV29-1,TRBJ1-1,CSVDRVNTEAFF,TGCAGCGTCGACAGGGTAAACACTGAAGCTTTCTTT
-,-,TRBV5-4,TRBJ2-3,CASSLGGNQDTQYF,TGTGCCAGCAGCTTGGGCGGGAACCAGGATACGCAGTATTTT
-,-,TRBV7-7,TRBJ2-5,CASSQNGARETQYF,TGTGCCAGCAGCCAGAATGGTGCACGAGAGACCCAGTACTTC
TRBD1,once,TRBV27,TRBJ1-2,CASSATGGRRYGYTF,TGTGCCAGCAGTGCCACAGGGGGGCGTCGCTATGGCTACACCTTC
-,once,TRBV9,TRBJ2-1,CASSVNGGSYNEQFF,TGTGCCAGCAGCGTTAACGGGGGTTCCTACAATGAGCAGTTCTTC
TRBD1,-,TRBV4-3,TRBJ1-2,CASSQDGGQGRRAGYTF,TGCGCCAGCAGCCAAGATGGAGGACAGGGTAGGCGGGCTGGCTACACCTTC
TRBD1,-,TRBV6-5,TRBJ2-2,CASNPQGADTGELFF,TGTGCCAGCAACCCACAGGGGGCCGACACCGGGGAGCTGTTTTTT
TRBD1,once,TRBV5-1,TRBJ1-5,CASSEGQGGGQPQHF,TGCGCCAGCAGCGAGGGACAGGGGGGCGGGCAGCCCCAGCATTTT
-,few,TRBV6-6,TRBJ2-7,CASSYSGLSYEQYF,TGTGCCAGCAGTTACTCGGGACTGAGCTACGAGCAGTACTTC
-,-,TRBV5-1,TRBJ1-2,CASSTTGFGYTF,TGCGCCAGCAGCACCACAGGGTTTGGCTACACCTTC
-,-,TRBV6-5,TRBJ2-7,CASSYSGGHAYEQYF,TGTGCCAGCAGTTACTCGGGGGGGCACGCCTACGAGCAGTACTTC
-,-,TRBV7-2,TRBJ1-5,CASSLVQGDQPQHF,TGTGCCAGCAGCTTAGTACAGGGAGATCAGCCCCAGCATTTT
TRBD1,-,TRBV6-6,TRBJ1-1,CASSPQGQGVGTEAFF,TGTGCCAGCAGTCCACAGGGACAGGGGGTAGGGACTGAAGCTTTCTTT
-,-,TRBV7-3,TRBJ2-2,CASSLWAGSNTGELFF,TGTGCCAGCAGCCTTTGGGCGGGCTCGAACACCGGGGAGCTGTTTTTT
-,-,TRBV5-4,TRBJ1-2,CASSAGFGQNYGYTF,TGTGCCAGCAGCGCAGGGTTCGGCCAGAACTATGGCTACACCTTC
-,-,TRBV5-8,TRBJ1-5,CASSLEGAGNQPQHF,TGTGCCAGCAGCTTGGAAGGGGCCGGCAATCAGCCCCAGCATTTT
-,-,TRBV5-6,TRBJ2-7,CASSLYTGHSYEQYF,TGTGCCAGCAGCTTGTATACGGGTCACTCCTACGAGCAGTACTTC
-,many,TRBV7-9,TRBJ2-5,CASSSVDSGVRETQYF,TGTGCCAGCAGCTCCGTCGACAGTGGGGTCAGGGAGACCCAGTACTTC
-,-,TRBV4-3,TRBJ2-6,CASSQIGASGANVLTF,TGCGCCAGCAGCCAGATAGGAGCCTCTGGGGCCAACGTCCTGACTTTC
-,few,TRBV2,TRBJ1-2,CAHGVQASNYGYTF,TGTGCCCATGGGGTACAGGCTTCTAACTATGGCTACACCTTC
-,-,TRBV30,TRBJ2-3,CAWSTRGRDTQYF,TGTGCCTGGAGTACCCGCGGTCGGGATACGCAGTATTTT
TRBD1,few,TRBV19,TRBJ1-1,CASSPTGDEAFF,TGTGCCAGTAGTCCGACAGGGGATGAAGCTTTCTTT
TRBD1,-,TRBV5-1,TRBJ2-2,CASSPGQGRDGELFF,TGCGCCAGCAGCCCTGGACAGGGGAGGGACGGGGAGCTGTTTTTT
TRBD2,-,TRBV23-1,TRBJ2-7,CASSPRTSVAYEQYF,TGCGCCAGCAGTCCTAGGACTAGCGTGGCCTACGAGCAGTACTTC
TRBD1,few,TRBV2,TRBJ1-2,CASRGQGAYGYTF,TGTGCCAGCAGGGGACAGGGGGCATATGGCTACACCTTC
TRBD2,-,TRBV28,TRBJ2-2,CASSLWRLAANTGELFF,TGTGCCAGCAGTTTATGGCGACTAGCGGCGAACACCGGGGAGCTGTTTTTT
TRBD2,-,TRBV28,TRBJ2-1,CASSPTSGSLGEQFF,TGTGCCAGCAGCCCCACTAGCGGGAGCCTGGGTGAGCAGTTCTTC
TRBD1,-,TRBV4-3,TRBJ1-1,CASSQRTGVEAFF,TGCGCCAGCAGCCAGAGGACAGGTGTGGAAGCTTTCTTT
TRBD2,-,TRBV30,TRBJ2-3,CASKIAGGFTDTQYF,TGTGCCTCCAAAATAGCGGGGGGGTTCACAGATACGCAGTATTTT
-,-,TRBV7-2,TRBJ1-5,CASSLQGRDQPQHF,TGTGCCAGCAGCTTACAGGGGAGGGATCAGCCCCAGCATTTT
TRBD2,-,TRBV30,TRBJ2-7,CAYGGGPYEQYF,TGTGCGTACGGGGGGGGCCCCTACGAGCAGTACTTC
-,few,TRBV9,TRBJ1-3,CASSPMEGIRNTIYF,TGTGCCAGCAGCCCTATGGAGGGAATTAGAAACACCATATATTTT
TRBD1,-,TRBV9,TRBJ2-3,CASSAPTGTAYSDTQYF,TGTGCCAGCAGCGCCCCGACCGGGACAGCCTATTCAGATACGCAGTATTTT